This TCR beta chain is drawn from a study of Graves' ophthalmopathy and Graves' hyperthyroidism. Notes on the study in general: Appearing in blood as well were most expanded thyroid clonotypes above 0.001 frequency.

On this clonotype: The antigen is undetermined.

Deletions cut 3 bases from V and 12 bases from J, with 17 bases between. The length of the CDR3 is 12 residues. Germline CDR1 reads SQVTM; CDR2 reads ANQGSEA. Using RNA transcripts, the TCR beta CDR3 regions were amplified. The authors performed first-round RT-PCR with HTBI primers and then a second-round multiplex PCR. One entry per CDR3 protein, called by TCRdb with MiXCR from the multiplex PCR reads. The table shows 500,000 to 800,000 distinct CDR3 sequences, with over 40% occurring only once. Uncontrolled infections, other autoimmune diseases, pregnancy or lactation barred patients from enrollment.

This sequence joins TRBV29-1 and TRBJ1-2; the D is unclear. This receptor was identified in an adult man with Graves' ophthalmopathy. The sequenced sample consisted of peripheral blood. As DNA, the CDR3 is TGCAGCGTTGAGGCGAGCGGCTCTGGAAACACCTTC. Residues: CSVEASGSGNTF.